The sequence of this TCR beta chain was determined in a study of blood T cell repertoires in COVID-19. The overall study: Samples taken during acute and convalescent COVID-19 were collected in the United States, Italy and Spain. PBMCs, B-cell-depleted T cells, or T cells provided the cDNA or gDNA that made up the material.

Per the original methods: Nucleated cell number was recorded as an estimate derived from reference gene primer amplification. Some clones are missing from TCRdb's copy, which holds only in-frame ones; the method was immunoSEQ multiplex PCR. The D gene and trimming were derived from the DNA, and the V and J assignments and clone size from that table. Among approximately 90,000 clones, roughly 90% were seen once, and the ten largest hold around 20%. CDR3 length: 12 residues. Trimming shortened V by 1 base and J by 7 bases, and 3 bases separated the two germline ends. From germline, CDR1 is SGDLS and CDR2 YYNGEE.

The sample taken for sequencing was peripheral blood. This chain links TRBV9 with TRBJ1-6; D is uncertain. The clonotype originates from an elderly woman with acute or convalescent COVID-19. The CDR3 here is CASSVLNSPLHF. CDR3 nucleotides: TGTGCCAGCAGCGTACTAAATTCACCCCTCCACTTT.